Listed here is a single TCR beta chain. By sample share, this clonotype is large (0.1 to 1%). What this receptor recognizes is not known. Base quality data are lacking; no much larger clone is found one base away. Library preparation used PCR. A modified RACE PCR protocol, rather than multiplex PCR, was used to amplify TCR alpha and beta chains from RNA. Libraries were sequenced on an Illumina MiSeq, and raw reads were demultiplexed according to sample-specific barcode combinations. In the source study's methods: TCR clonotypes were identified from the sequencing reads using MiXCR software. The public reads were quality trimmed at Q25 with fastp and then assembled into clones with MiXCR by TCRdb, keeping productive beta chains. Merged by CDR3 protein, the rows form single entries marked with the most common genes and DNA. Here the V and J calls rest on TCRdb's processing, not on the authors' analysis. For this sample the table gives 950 to 1,200 distinct CDR3 sequences, of which around 20% were detected only once. The biggest ten clones account for approximately 7% of the sample.

The data were obtained in a study of T cells in AML relapse after transplant (dated by TCRdb to between 2017 and 2020). About the full investigation: In a retrospective study, inhibitory receptor expression and TCR repertoires of bone marrow T cells were examined in patients who had received allogeneic HSCT for myeloid malignancy. TCR sequencing of unsorted bone marrow was performed for three healthy donors, three patients in long-term complete remission and three patients relapsing after HSCT.

What the work shows at the level of the full study, not this receptor alone: Very few samples underpinned the TCR repertoire comparisons, and for unsorted bone marrow each group had only a few individuals. Bone marrow repertoires were skewed in transplanted patients whatever the outcome, with the top 10 alpha clonotypes reaching under 35% in remission and 38% to 50% in relapse compared with roughly 23% in healthy donors.

For comparisons with patients, the control group was bone marrow taken from healthy donors. The CDR1 and CDR2 encoded by the germline V gene are LGHNA and YSLEER. The CDR3, from cysteine to phenylalanine, totals 15 residues. Only the CDR3 region is kept as DNA, spanning 45 bases read in frame from base 1. V is shortened by 5 bases, J by 3 bases, and the region joining them spans 14 bases. This clonotype was obtained from a human donor in good health. Sequencing was performed on bone marrow. The receptor chain draws on TRBV4-3 and TRBJ2-1; the D region is possibly TRBD1 or TRBD2, each matching across 6 bases. CDR3 loop: CASSLTRGDYNEQFF. The sequenced DNA: TGCGCCAGCAGCTTGACTAGGGGGGACTACAATGAGCAGTTCTTC.